Listed here are 26 T cell receptor beta chains from one sample, sequenced in a study of blood T cell repertoires in COVID-19. The data were produced by immunoSEQ multiplex PCR, yet TCRdb's version contains in-frame clones alone and is incomplete. Counted here are about 160,000 clones, 92% occurring once; the ten biggest clones make up nearly 5%. Sequencing input: peripheral blood. The receptor source for this set is a man in his thirties or forties with COVID-19, enrolled during active disease.

The V gene is TRBV18, the J gene TRBJ2-1, with D perhaps matching TRBD2 (5 bases). V dropped 0 bases and J dropped 2 bases, with 11 bases sitting between them. This CDR3 is built from 16 residues. Germline V gene lookup returns CDR1 KGHSH and CDR2 LQKENI. CDR3 sequence: CASSPPGRAAYNEQFF. CDR3 DNA: TGTGCCAGCTCACCACCTGGGCGGGCCGCCTACAATGAGCAGTTCTTC.

V usage is TRBV4-1 and J usage is TRBJ2-7, with 10 bases fitting TRBD1. CDR3 length: 16 amino acids. V shed 0 bases, J shed 3 bases, and the junction held 5 bases outside the gene matches. Per germline, CDR1 MGHRA and CDR2 YSYEKL. CDR3 in amino acids: CASSQESGTGVYEQYF. Here the CDR3 DNA reads TGCGCCAGCAGCCAAGAGAGTGGGACAGGGGTCTACGAGCAGTACTTC.

The chain recombines TRBV19 with TRBJ1-2, with 8 bases matching TRBD1. CDR3 length equals 16 residues. The V gene's germline CDR1 is LNHDA and CDR2 SQIVND (reference sequence). The ends lost 3 bases at V and 2 bases at J; junction bases unmatched: 8. The CDR3, as DNA: TGTGCCAGTAGTATCTCAGGGGGCCCCTCAAACTATGGCTACACCTTC. It translates to CASSISGGPSNYGYTF.

The gene calls are TRBV5-8 and TRBJ2-3, with D maybe TRBD1 (5 bases). This CDR3 has 15 residues. Trimming removed 2 bases from V and 0 bases from J, with 10 bases in between. The germline V gene has CDR1 SGHTS and CDR2 YDEGEE. CDR3 amino acids: CASSFQGRSTDTQYF. The CDR3 DNA reads as TGTGCCAGCAGCTTTCAGGGCAGAAGCACAGATACGCAGTATTTT.

The chain combines TRBV9 with TRBJ2-2, with D uncertain. Trimming left V 3 bases short and J 0 bases short, with 9 bases between. The CDR3 extends over 15 amino acids. Germline CDR1 reads SGDLS; CDR2 reads YYNGEE. In DNA, the CDR3 is TGTGCCAGCAGCGGGGCGATCGCGAACACCGGGGAGCTGTTTTTT. Its protein product is CASSGAIANTGELFF.

The rearrangement uses TRBV7-9 and TRBJ1-5; no definite D call. The V and J ends lost 5 bases and 0 bases respectively, with 8 bases between them. The CDR3 runs to 14 residues. CDR1 SEHNR and CDR2 FQNEAQ come from the germline V gene (reference sequence). In DNA, the CDR3 is TGTGCCAGCAGCCACTCCTATAGCAATCAGCCCCAGCATTTT. Its protein product is CASSHSYSNQPQHF.

The chain carries TRBV7-7 and TRBJ1-3, with TRBD1 identical over 7 bases. This CDR3 has 13 residues. Per germline, CDR1 SSHAT and CDR2 FNYEAQ (reference sequence). J was trimmed by 8 bases and V by 6 bases; bases with no gene match: 7. CDR3 protein: CASSQGQADTIYF. The CDR3 DNA is TGTGCCAGCAGTCAAGGACAGGCGGACACCATATATTTT.

V usage is TRBV9 and J usage is TRBJ2-5; D perhaps matches TRBD1 (5 bases). The CDR3 length is 13 residues. Germline CDR1 reads SGDLS; CDR2 reads YYNGEE. V was shortened by 1 base and J by 5 bases, with 9 bases between the two germline ends. CDR3 nucleotide sequence: TGTGCCAGCAGCGTATCAGGGTACGAGACCCAGTACTTC. The encoded protein is CASSVSGYETQYF.

The chain employs TRBV27 and TRBJ1-2; TRBD1 matches at 10 bases. J gave up 8 bases and V 4 bases, and 7 bases lay outside the gene matches. Germline CDR1 reads MNHEY; CDR2 reads SMNVEV (reference sequence). There are 14 residues in the CDR3. Here the CDR3 reads CASSYDRGLGGYTF. The CDR3 DNA sequence: TGTGCCAGCAGTTACGACAGGGGGCTCGGGGGCTACACCTTC.

The chain carries TRBV5-8 and TRBJ1-5, with TRBD1 matching 7 bases. This CDR3 has 15 amino acids. Trimming at V came to 4 bases and at J to 7 bases, leaving 11 bases not matched to a gene. Per germline, CDR1 SGHTS and CDR2 YDEGEE. The CDR3 nucleotides are TGTGCCAGCAGCCCTGGGAGGACAGGTGTCCAGCCCCAGCATTTT. Protein sequence: CASSPGRTGVQPQHF.

V usage is TRBV30 and J usage is TRBJ1-5; a possible D gene is TRBD1 (5 bases). CDR1 is GTSNPN and CDR2 is SVGIG in the germline V gene (reference sequence). The CDR3 is 14 residues long. Trimming took 1 base from V and 0 from J, leaving 7 bases between them. The CDR3 spells CAWSEGNSNQPQHF. DNA for the CDR3: TGTGCCTGGAGTGAGGGGAATAGCAATCAGCCCCAGCATTTT.

This rearrangement joins TRBV12-3 or TRBV12-4 to TRBJ1-4; TRBD1 might be the D (6 bases). V shed 6 bases and J shed 7 bases, with 9 bases lying between them. This CDR3 contains 12 residues. The DNA of the CDR3 is TGTGCCAGCAGGGGGACAACTGAAAAACTGTTTTTT. Protein: CASRGTTEKLFF.

The chain links TRBV9 to TRBJ1-3; D is perhaps TRBD1 (5 bases). Germline V gene data show CDR1 as SGDLS and CDR2 as YYNGEE. The V and J ends lost 0 bases and 0 bases respectively, with 16 bases between them. This CDR3 contains 18 residues. The CDR3 DNA reads TGTGCCAGCAGCGTAGAGGGTAGGGGTAGCAGCTCTGGAAACACCATATATTTT. Residues: CASSVEGRGSSSGNTIYF.

The chain employs TRBV25-1 and TRBJ1-2, with 10 positions matching TRBD1. Germline trimming cut 8 bases from V and 6 bases from J; bases unmatched to any gene: 9. Looked up from germline, CDR1 is MGHDK and CDR2 is SYGVNS. The CDR3 length is 14 residues. The CDR3 sequence is CASSRQGASHGYTF. Written as DNA, the CDR3 is TGTGCCAGCTCCCGACAGGGGGCGTCTCATGGCTACACCTTC.

The CDR3 nucleotides are TGTGCCAGCAGCGCAGAGGGACTACCATACGAGCAGTACTTC. This gives the protein CASSAEGLPYEQYF. The chain has TRBV9 and TRBJ2-7; 7 bases map to TRBD2. The CDR3 loop spans 14 amino acids. With V trimmed by 3 bases and J by 4 bases, 7 bases remained unmatched. Germline V CDR1 and CDR2: SGDLS, YYNGEE.

This clone was detected only a few times. The CDR3 DNA is TGTGCCTGGAGTCAGGGGTACGGTGGCTACACCTTC. Translation: CAWSQGYGGYTF. The chain recombines TRBV30 with TRBJ1-2; possibly TRBD1 for D (6 bases). This CDR3 has 12 amino acids. Germline CDR1 and CDR2: GTSNPN and SVGIG (reference sequence). Trimming cost V 2 bases and J 7 bases, with 11 bases left between them.

J is TRBJ1-1 and V is TRBV7-3; 8 nucleotides agree with TRBD1. This CDR3 region has 13 residues. V gave up 5 bases and J gave up 7 bases; unmatched junction bases: 6. CDR1 is SGHTA, CDR2 FQGTGA, per germline. The CDR3 reads CASSPGQGLEAFF. The CDR3 DNA reads TGTGCCAGCAGCCCTGGACAGGGCCTTGAAGCTTTCTTT. Supplemented by reference TRBV7-3 and TRBJ1-1, the full variable domain reads GAGVSQTPSNKVTEKGKYVELRCDPISGHTALYWYRQSLGQGPEFLIYFQGTGAADDSGLPNDRFFAVRPEGSVSTLKIQRTERGDSAVYLCASSPGQGLEAFFGQGTRLTVV.

The gene calls are TRBV7-2 and TRBJ2-3; D unclear. There are 15 residues in the CDR3. V lost 1 base, J lost 5 bases, and 13 bases lay in between. The germline gives CDR1 SGHTA, CDR2 FQGNSA. The CDR3 reads CASSLGFSSRDTQYF. The CDR3 DNA reads TGTGCCAGCAGCTTAGGTTTCAGTTCTAGAGATACGCAGTATTTT.

This rearrangement joins TRBV5-4 to TRBJ2-3, with 11 bases identical to TRBD2. Unmatched junction bases numbered 10, after V lost 4 bases and J lost 3 bases. Germline V lookup: CDR1 SGHNT, CDR2 YYREEE (reference sequence). This CDR3 has 17 amino acids. CDR3 sequence reads: CASSPTILAGGTDTQYF. In nucleotides, the CDR3 is TGTGCCAGCAGCCCTACTATCCTAGCGGGGGGTACAGATACGCAGTATTTT.

This chain links TRBV6-5 with TRBJ1-1, with 9 bases matching TRBD1. CDR3 length: 14 residues. Trimming took 6 bases from V and 5 from J; bases not matched to a gene: 7. Germline lookup yields CDR1 MNHEY and CDR2 SVGAGI. CDR3 protein: CASSRGQGRTEAFF. The CDR3 DNA reads TGTGCCAGCAGCCGAGGACAGGGGAGGACTGAAGCTTTCTTT.

This clone was observed once. This chain links TRBV7-9 with TRBJ1-2, with 11 bases fitting TRBD1. Germline assignment: CDR1 SEHNR and CDR2 FQNEAQ (reference sequence). The CDR3 runs to 14 residues. Trimming removed 4 bases from V and 8 bases from J; junction bases left unmatched: 6. The CDR3 bases are TGTGCCAGCAGCTACGGGACAGGGGGGCACGGCTACACCTTC. The encoded protein is CASSYGTGGHGYTF.

The chain couples TRBV6-5 to TRBJ2-4; D may be TRBD1 (6 bases). CDR1 MNHEY and CDR2 SVGAGI come from the germline V gene. The germline V and J ends were trimmed by 5 bases and 6 bases, with 17 bases remaining between them. This CDR3 region has 15 residues. The CDR3 region is CASSPWGRLGNIQYF. In nucleotides, the CDR3 is TGTGCCAGCAGTCCCTGGGGGCGCCTCGGAAACATTCAGTACTTC.

The V and J genes are TRBV12-5 and TRBJ2-7; 7 bases agree with TRBD2. The CDR3 extends over 18 amino acids. Trimming at V came to 6 bases and at J to 2 bases, leaving 19 bases not matched to a gene. Germline V CDR1 and CDR2: LGHNT, FRNRAP. For the CDR3, the DNA is TGTGCTAGTGGCAACCAAGTCTCGGGGGGTTCCTTTACCTACGAGCAGTACTTC. Amino acid sequence: CASGNQVSGGSFTYEQYF.

This clone was seen once. The chain carries TRBV12-3 or TRBV12-4 and TRBJ1-5; 7 positions match TRBD1. J gave up 4 bases and V 10 bases, and 7 bases lay outside the gene matches. This CDR3 has 13 amino acids. The CDR3 DNA reads TGTGCCACCCATTCAGGGGGTAATCAGCCCCAGCATTTT. Amino acids: CATHSGGNQPQHF.

V and J are TRBV7-3 and TRBJ2-1; D might be TRBD2 (5 bases). The V and J ends lost 1 base and 9 bases respectively, with 10 bases between them. This CDR3 spans 13 amino acids. Per germline, CDR1 SGHTA and CDR2 FQGTGA. The CDR3 reads CASSLRGVGEQFF. The CDR3 region has the DNA TGTGCCAGCAGCTTAAGGGGAGTTGGTGAGCAGTTCTTC.

V usage is TRBV27 and J usage is TRBJ2-3, with TRBD1 identical over 11 bases. The CDR3 extends over 15 amino acids. V lost 4 bases to trimming and J lost 2 bases; unmatched junction nucleotides: 2. Germline V gene lookup returns CDR1 MNHEY and CDR2 SMNVEV (reference sequence). In nucleotides, the CDR3 is TGTGCCAGCAGTTGGGACAGGGGGATCACAGATACGCAGTATTTT. Amino acid sequence: CASSWDRGITDTQYF.